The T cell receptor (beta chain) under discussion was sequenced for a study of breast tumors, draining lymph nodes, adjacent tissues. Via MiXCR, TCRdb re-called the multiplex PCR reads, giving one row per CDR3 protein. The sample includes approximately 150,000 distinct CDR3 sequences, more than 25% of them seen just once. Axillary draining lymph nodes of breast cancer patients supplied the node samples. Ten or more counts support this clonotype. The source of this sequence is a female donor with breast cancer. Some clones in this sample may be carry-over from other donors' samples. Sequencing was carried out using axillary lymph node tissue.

CDR3 in amino acids: CSVKQTSQETQYF. DNA of the CDR3: TGCAGCGTCAAACAGACCTCGCAAGAGACCCAGTACTTC. This chain uses TRBV29-1 with TRBJ2-5; D unresolved. CDR3 length equals 13 residues. Germline loops: CDR1 SQVTM, CDR2 ANQGSEA. Trimming shortened V by 6 bases and J by 2 bases, and 13 bases separated the two germline ends.